This T cell receptor beta chain was sequenced in a study of regulatory T cells in long-lasting Graves disease. Time point reported: persistent/refractory GD, antithyroid drugs over 5 years with positive TRAb. PBMCs provided the RNA from which the TCR library was made. This CDR3 has 14 residues. The germline CDR1 and CDR2 sequences are LNHDA and SQIVND (reference sequence). J gave up 8 bases and V 7 bases, and 9 bases lay outside the gene matches. Combining iRepertoire HTBI primers with Arm-PCR of CDR3 regions, the authors built TCR beta libraries. TCRdb reprocessed the multiplex PCR reads with MiXCR, giving one entry per CDR3 protein. The sample gives approximately 500,000 distinct CDR3 sequences, about a fifth of which show up once; about 6.6% is in the top ten.

This receptor was identified in a female donor with Graves disease. V gene TRBV19 combines with J gene TRBJ2-1; 9 bases agree with TRBD1. The material sequenced was peripheral blood mononuclear cells (PBMCs), taken when the disease was refractory, from a patient treated with antithyroid drugs. DNA of the CDR3: TGTGCCAGTAACCCGACAGGGGGTTGGGATGAGCAGTTCTTC. It translates to CASNPTGGWDEQFF. Full variable domain (remainder filled in from reference TRBV19 and TRBJ2-1): DGGITQSPKYLFRKEGQNVTLSCEQNLNHDAMYWYRQDPGQGLRLIYYSQIVNDFQKGDIAEGYSVSREKKESFPLTVTSAQKNPTAFYLCASNPTGGWDEQFFGPGTRLTVL.